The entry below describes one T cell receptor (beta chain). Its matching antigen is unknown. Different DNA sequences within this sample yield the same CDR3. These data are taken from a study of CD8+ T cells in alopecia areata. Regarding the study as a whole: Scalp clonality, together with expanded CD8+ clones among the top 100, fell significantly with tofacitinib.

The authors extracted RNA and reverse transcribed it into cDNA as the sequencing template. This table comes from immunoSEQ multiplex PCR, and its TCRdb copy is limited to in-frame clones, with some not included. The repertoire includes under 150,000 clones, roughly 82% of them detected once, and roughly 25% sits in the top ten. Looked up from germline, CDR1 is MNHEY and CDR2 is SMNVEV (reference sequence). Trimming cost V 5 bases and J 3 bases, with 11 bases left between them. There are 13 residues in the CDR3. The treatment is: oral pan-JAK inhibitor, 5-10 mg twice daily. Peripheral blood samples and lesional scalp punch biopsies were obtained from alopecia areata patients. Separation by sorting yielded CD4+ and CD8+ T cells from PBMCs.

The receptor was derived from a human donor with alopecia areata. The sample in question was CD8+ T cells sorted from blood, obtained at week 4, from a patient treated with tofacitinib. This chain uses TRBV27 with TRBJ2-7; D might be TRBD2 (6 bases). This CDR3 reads CASSPGLVYEQYF. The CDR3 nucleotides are TGTGCCAGCAGTCCGGGACTCGTCTACGAGCAGTACTTC.